These T cell receptor beta chains were read from a single sample in a study of blood T cell repertoires in COVID-19. TCRdb's table, derived via immunoSEQ multiplex PCR, lists solely in-frame clones and lacks some. Here the sample spans about 170,000 clones, 70% to 90% being singletons. The specimen was peripheral blood. These TCRs come from a woman aged 55-70 years with COVID-19, enrolled during active disease. Both conserved end residues are part of each CDR3. The order of the fields is V gene, J gene, D gene, CDR3 protein, CDR3 DNA. D genes are given only for firm matches.

V gene: TRBV7-2
J gene: TRBJ2-3
D gene: .
CDR3 protein: CASSTSSDTQYF
CDR3 DNA: TGTGCCAGCAGCACTAGTTCAGATACGCAGTATTTT

V gene: TRBV5-1
J gene: TRBJ2-3
D gene: .
CDR3 protein: CASSLKGDTQYF
CDR3 DNA: TGCGCCAGCAGCTTGAAGGGGGATACGCAGTATTTT

V gene: TRBV28
J gene: TRBJ2-5
D gene: .
CDR3 protein: CASSLQRKRKETQYF
CDR3 DNA: TGTGCCAGCAGTCTTCAGAGGAAGAGGAAAGAGACCCAGTACTTC

V gene: TRBV3-1/TRBV3-2
J gene: TRBJ1-5
D gene: .
CDR3 protein: CASSQDGIARNQPQHF
CDR3 DNA: TGTGCCAGCAGCCAAGATGGCATCGCCCGCAATCAGCCCCAGCATTTT

V gene: TRBV6-5
J gene: TRBJ2-7
D gene: TRBD1
CDR3 protein: CASSPGQGAEYEQYF
CDR3 DNA: TGTGCCAGCAGTCCGGGACAGGGTGCGGAATACGAGCAGTACTTC

V gene: TRBV15
J gene: TRBJ1-5
D gene: .
CDR3 protein: CATSRGGHSNQPQHF
CDR3 DNA: TGTGCCACCAGCAGAGGCGGCCATAGCAATCAGCCCCAGCATTTT

V gene: TRBV5-8
J gene: TRBJ2-2
D gene: TRBD2
CDR3 protein: CASSVLAGLTGELFF
CDR3 DNA: TGTGCCAGCAGCGTACTAGCGGGACTCACCGGGGAGCTGTTTTTT

V gene: TRBV7-8
J gene: TRBJ1-5
D gene: TRBD1
CDR3 protein: CASSGGGQGGQPQHF
CDR3 DNA: TGTGCCAGCAGCGGGGGGGGACAGGGAGGGCAGCCCCAGCATTTT

V gene: TRBV6-2/TRBV6-3
J gene: TRBJ2-7
D gene: .
CDR3 protein: CASSYAGNSYEQYF
CDR3 DNA: TGTGCCAGCAGTTACGCAGGGAACTCCTACGAGCAGTACTTC

V gene: TRBV13
J gene: TRBJ1-3
D gene: .
CDR3 protein: CASSLKGAGNTIYF
CDR3 DNA: TGTGCCAGCAGCCTAAAGGGGGCTGGAAACACCATATATTTT